These 31 T cell receptor beta chains share one sample of origin, sequenced in a study of CD8 T cells in Susac syndrome. An input of roughly 0.45 to 1 ug of RNA was subjected to reverse transcription using random hexamers. TCRdb reprocessed the immunoSEQ multiplex PCR reads via MiXCR and lists one record per CDR3 protein. This table has some 180,000 distinct CDR3 sequences, around 94% appearing once. What was sequenced was CD4+ T cells from PBMCs. The receptors originated from a human donor with Susac syndrome.

V usage is TRBV13 and J usage is TRBJ2-3; D not certain. Deletions cut 2 bases from V and 5 bases from J, with 26 bases between. CDR1 and CDR2 from the germline V gene are PRHDT and FYEKMQ (reference sequence). CDR3 length: 19 amino acids. The CDR3 DNA sequence: TGTGCCAGCAGCTTAAACCCCCTTTTTCGCAGACATCGAAGAGATACGCAGTATTTT. Translating it yields CASSLNPLFRRHRRDTQYF.

V and J are TRBV4-1 and TRBJ1-4, with 9 bases that match TRBD1. Per germline, CDR1 MGHRA and CDR2 YSYEKL. V lost 5 bases to trimming and J lost 8 bases; unmatched junction nucleotides: 9. This CDR3 contains 15 residues. The CDR3 sequence is CASSEHRGLGEKLFF. CDR3 in DNA: TGCGCCAGCAGCGAACACAGGGGGCTGGGGGAAAAACTGTTTTTT.

V is TRBV9 and J is TRBJ1-5, with D tentatively TRBD1 (5 bases). V shed 0 bases and J shed 5 bases, with 12 bases lying between them. Germline values: CDR1 SGDLS, CDR2 YYNGEE. The CDR3 totals 15 residues. CDR3 DNA sequence: TGTGCCAGCAGCGTAGCGGGGGACCGCGATCAGCCCCAGCATTTT. Translated, it gives CASSVAGDRDQPQHF.

V usage is TRBV29-1 and J usage is TRBJ1-1; the D is unclear. The germline CDR1 and CDR2 sequences are SQVTM and ANQGSEA. The length of the CDR3 is 12 residues. Deletions cut 6 bases from V and 0 bases from J, with 8 bases between. The CDR3 nucleotides read TGCAGCGTGGACGGAATGAACACTGAAGCTTTCTTT. Translating it yields CSVDGMNTEAFF.

This clonotype has only one observation. The chain links TRBV23-1 to TRBJ1-1; no reliable D call. TRBV23-1 is an open reading frame whose function is uncertain. The V gene lost 6 bases and the J gene lost 10 bases, with 9 bases spanning the gap. The CDR3 runs 10 residues. The CDR3 protein is CASSPFGAFF. CDR3 nucleotides: TGCGCCAGCAGCCCCTTCGGAGCTTTCTTT.

The chain uses TRBV20-1 and TRBJ2-5; D gene ambiguous. CDR1 and CDR2 from the germline V gene are DFQATT and SNEGSKA (reference sequence). The CDR3 spans 13 residues. V shed 3 bases and J shed 2 bases, with 10 bases lying between them. This CDR3 is CSARDRTQETQYF. The CDR3 DNA reads as TGCAGTGCTAGGGACCGCACTCAAGAGACCCAGTACTTC.

V and J are TRBV10-3 and TRBJ1-1, with D hard to call. CDR3 size: 13 residues. The V and J ends lost 0 bases and 6 bases respectively, with 8 bases between them. Germline loops: CDR1 ENHRY, CDR2 SYGVKD. CDR3 amino acids: CAISESAVPEAFF. In DNA form, the CDR3 reads TGTGCCATCAGTGAGTCTGCCGTCCCTGAAGCTTTCTTT.

The V call is TRBV5-4, the J call TRBJ1-2; no firm D call. V lost 0 bases to trimming and J lost 4 bases, with 10 bases between them. Germline CDR1 reads SGHNT; CDR2 reads YYREEE (reference sequence). The CDR3 totals 14 residues. CDR3 in DNA: TGTGCCAGCAGCTTGGAGATAGAGGGCTATGGCTACACCTTC. This codes for CASSLEIEGYGYTF. Looking up the rest from reference TRBV5-4 and TRBJ1-2 gives the full variable domain: ETGVTQSPTHLIKTRGQQVTLRCSSQSGHNTVSWYQQALGQGPQFIFQYYREEENGRGNFPPRFSGLQFPNYSSELNVNALELDDSALYLCASSLEIEGYGYTFGSGTRLTVV.

This chain uses TRBV20-1 with TRBJ2-3; D ambiguous. Germline lookup yields CDR1 DFQATT and CDR2 SNEGSKA (reference sequence). This CDR3 is built from 13 residues. CDR3 in DNA: TGCATTATATCTACCTCTAGCACAGATACGCAGTATTTT. This codes for CIISTSSTDTQYF.

In its sample, this clonotype was seen once. The V gene is TRBV19, the J gene TRBJ2-1; D gene uncertain. Trimming shortened V by 9 bases and J by 9 bases, and 21 bases separated the two germline ends. The CDR3 consists of 14 residues. From germline, CDR1 is LNHDA and CDR2 SQIVND (reference sequence). The CDR3 DNA follows: TGTGCCAGCCTACAGAGTGGCACATTTGGTGAGCAGTTCTTC. Its protein is CASLQSGTFGEQFF.

V and J are TRBV5-1 and TRBJ2-5; 10 bases are shared with TRBD2. The CDR3 spans 15 residues. J lost 5 bases, V lost 7 bases, and 11 bases had no gene match. Germline V lookup: CDR1 SGHRS, CDR2 YFSETQ. The CDR3 region is CASGIHASGSETQYF. CDR3 sequence (DNA): TGCGCCAGCGGCATCCACGCTAGCGGGAGTGAGACCCAGTACTTC.

The rearrangement joins TRBV30 to TRBJ1-6; D call uncertain. This CDR3 has 13 amino acids. Germline V lookup: CDR1 GTSNPN, CDR2 SVGIG (reference sequence). The V end was cut by 4 bases, the J end by 6 bases, with 10 bases between. CDR3 DNA: TGTGCCTGGAAGGCCTCGATTAATTCACCCCTCCACTTT. Its protein product is CAWKASINSPLHF.

This chain links TRBV18 with TRBJ1-2; 9 nucleotides align to TRBD1. J gave up 7 bases and V 5 bases, and 5 bases lay outside the gene matches. The CDR3 extends over 13 amino acids. The V gene's germline CDR1 is KGHSH and CDR2 LQKENI. This CDR3 reads CASSTDRGFGYTF. The DNA for the CDR3 is TGTGCCAGCTCAACGGACAGGGGCTTTGGCTACACCTTC.

The rearrangement links TRBV14 to TRBJ2-4, with D tentatively TRBD2 (5 bases). This CDR3 spans 16 amino acids. Germline V lookup: CDR1 SGHDN, CDR2 FVKESK. The germline V and J ends were trimmed by 4 bases and 0 bases, with 13 bases remaining between them. CDR3 in amino acids: CASSRKGDLAKNIQYF. The CDR3 nucleotides read TGTGCCAGCAGCCGGAAGGGAGACTTAGCCAAAAACATTCAGTACTTC.

V usage is TRBV9 and J usage is TRBJ1-2; 8 bases align to TRBD1. The CDR3 is 16 amino acids. V was pared by 0 bases and J by 7 bases, with 11 bases of the junction left unmatched. Germline CDR1 and CDR2: SGDLS and YYNGEE. CDR3 protein: CASSVALTGAISGYTF. CDR3 bases: TGTGCCAGCAGCGTAGCCTTGACAGGGGCGATATCTGGCTACACCTTC.

The chain uses TRBV11-2 and TRBJ2-3, with no clear D. This CDR3 has 16 residues. V shed 4 bases and J shed 0 bases, with 14 bases lying between them. Germline-derived CDR1 and CDR2 are SGHAT and FQNNGV. This chain's CDR3 is CASSSFHSGSTDTQYF. The CDR3 DNA reads as TGTGCCAGCAGCTCGTTTCATTCGGGCAGCACAGATACGCAGTATTTT.

The chain has TRBV9 and TRBJ1-2; no clear D gene. The length of the CDR3 is 15 residues. Germline CDR1 and CDR2: SGDLS and YYNGEE. V gave up 0 bases and J gave up 0 bases, with 9 bases separating them. In nucleotides, the CDR3 is TGTGCCAGCAGCGTAGGAGAGGGAACTAACTATGGCTACACCTTC. Amino acids: CASSVGEGTNYGYTF.

V usage is TRBV5-1 and J usage is TRBJ2-1; D unclear. CDR1 and CDR2 (germline): SGHRS, YFSETQ. CDR3 size: 13 residues. The V gene lost 1 base and the J gene lost 8 bases, with 10 bases spanning the gap. The CDR3 DNA sequence: TGCGCCAGCAGCTTGCTGCTGTCTCATGAGCAGTTCTTC. This gives the protein CASSLLLSHEQFF.

The chain combines TRBV30 with TRBJ1-1; D unclear. V lost 2 bases and J 2 bases, leaving 6 bases between the germline ends. Germline-derived CDR1 and CDR2 are GTSNPN and SVGIG (reference sequence). The length of the CDR3 is 12 residues. The CDR3 bases are TGTGCCTGGAGTACAGCTAACACTGAAGCTTTCTTT. Protein sequence: CAWSTANTEAFF.

This rearrangement joins TRBV6-1 to TRBJ2-7; maybe TRBD2 (5 bases). V dropped 11 bases and J dropped 7 bases, with 15 bases sitting between them. This CDR3 region has 11 residues. CDR1 is MNHNS and CDR2 is SASEGT in the germline V gene. The CDR3 loop is CAGERSGEQYF. The DNA of the CDR3 is TGTGCCGGGGAGAGGTCGGGGGAGCAGTACTTC.

The CDR3 bases are TGTGCCTGGACCGCAGGCCGTTGGGAGCAGTACTTC. Amino acids: CAWTAGRWEQYF. The V and J genes are TRBV30 and TRBJ2-7; D remains ambiguous. Germline CDR1 reads GTSNPN; CDR2 reads SVGIG (reference sequence). The CDR3 runs to 12 residues. Trimming removed 4 bases at V and 7 bases at J, with 14 bases between.

This rearrangement joins TRBV20-1 to TRBJ1-5; D remains ambiguous. The CDR3 has 13 residues. CDR1 and CDR2 (germline): DFQATT, SNEGSKA (reference sequence). Trimming left V 0 bases short and J 5 bases short, with 8 bases between. The CDR3 DNA is TGCAGTGCTAGAGAGGATGGGTATCAGCCCCAGCATTTT. Translation gives CSAREDGYQPQHF.

V and J are TRBV28 and TRBJ2-7; possibly TRBD1 for D (6 bases). Trimming left V 6 bases short and J 13 bases short, with 19 bases between. Germline assignment: CDR1 MDHEN and CDR2 SYDVKM. CDR3 size: 12 residues. CDR3 sequence: CASSISGTQVYF. CDR3 bases: TGTGCCAGCAGCATCTCCGGGACACAGGTATACTTC. The entire variable domain, with the rest obtained from reference TRBV28 and TRBJ2-7, is as follows: DVKVTQSSRYLVKRTGEKVFLECVQDMDHENMFWYRQDPGLGLRLIYFSYDVKMKEKGDIPEGYSVSREKKERFSLILESASTNQTSMYLCASSISGTQVYFGPGTRLTVT.

The chain is built from TRBV3-1 and TRBJ2-1; D gene unclear. Trimming stripped 5 bases from V and 3 bases from J, with 14 bases between. The CDR3 covers 15 residues. Germline CDR1 and CDR2: LGHDT and YNNKEL (reference sequence). As DNA, the CDR3 is TGTGCCAGCAGCTTCATGGGCTCTAACTACAATGAGCAGTTCTTC. Translating gives CASSFMGSNYNEQFF.

V is TRBV24-1 and J is TRBJ1-2; tentative D call: TRBD1 (6 bases). The CDR3 consists of 15 residues. CDR1 and CDR2 (germline): KGHDR, SFDVKD. The V end was cut by 5 bases, the J end by 0 bases, with 12 bases between. CDR3 nucleotides: TGTGCCACCAGTGGAACGGACAGCCCTAACTATGGCTACACCTTC. Amino acids: CATSGTDSPNYGYTF.

This chain links TRBV7-2 with TRBJ2-5, with 10 bases fitting TRBD2. With 4 bases clipped from V and 1 base from J, the junction kept 15 bases outside the gene matches. CDR1 is SGHTA, CDR2 FQGNSA, per germline. This CDR3 comprises 19 residues. The DNA for the CDR3 is TGTGCCAGCAGCTCCCTGCCTCCTCAACTAGCGGGAAGCCAAGAGACCCAGTACTTC. Translating it yields CASSSLPPQLAGSQETQYF.

This chain links TRBV28 with TRBJ2-3, with TRBD2 matching over 13 bases. CDR3 length equals 15 residues. V lost 7 bases to trimming and J lost 6 bases; unmatched junction nucleotides: 7. The germline gives CDR1 MDHEN, CDR2 SYDVKM. CDR3 DNA sequence: TGTGCCAGCACCCACCGGACTAGCGGGAGTGATACGCAGTATTTT. This sequence encodes CASTHRTSGSDTQYF.

V usage is TRBV20-1 and J usage is TRBJ2-7; D remains unclear. The V gene lost 7 bases and the J gene lost 5 bases, with 15 bases spanning the gap. Germline lookup yields CDR1 DFQATT and CDR2 SNEGSKA (reference sequence). This CDR3 comprises 12 residues. DNA for the CDR3: TGCAGTGTCCCCAAGGGTTTCGACGAGCAGTACTTC. It is translated as CSVPKGFDEQYF.

This chain joins TRBV29-1 and TRBJ1-4; D uncertain. Per the germline V gene, CDR1 is SQVTM and CDR2 is ANQGSEA. CDR3 length: 14 amino acids. Trimming pared 0 bases from V and 5 bases from J, leaving 10 bases between. The DNA for the CDR3 is TGCAGCGTTGAAGATTCAGGCTCCAATGAAAAACTGTTTTTT. This codes for CSVEDSGSNEKLFF.

The rearrangement uses TRBV12-3 or TRBV12-4 and TRBJ1-5; D is ambiguous. V lost 1 base and J lost 5, with 3 bases in between. This CDR3 spans 12 amino acids. The CDR3 DNA sequence: TGTGCCAGCAGTTTAGGTTATCAGCCCCAGCATTTT. Translation: CASSLGYQPQHF.

The CDR3 DNA reads as TGTGCCTGGAGTCAACCCCCGGGACAGCAGTACTTC. Translated, it gives CAWSQPPGQQYF. This chain joins TRBV30 and TRBJ2-7; D tentatively reads TRBD1 or TRBD2 (5 bases each). Germline lookup yields CDR1 GTSNPN and CDR2 SVGIG (reference sequence). The length of the CDR3 is 12 residues. V lost 2 bases to trimming and J lost 8 bases, with 13 bases between them.